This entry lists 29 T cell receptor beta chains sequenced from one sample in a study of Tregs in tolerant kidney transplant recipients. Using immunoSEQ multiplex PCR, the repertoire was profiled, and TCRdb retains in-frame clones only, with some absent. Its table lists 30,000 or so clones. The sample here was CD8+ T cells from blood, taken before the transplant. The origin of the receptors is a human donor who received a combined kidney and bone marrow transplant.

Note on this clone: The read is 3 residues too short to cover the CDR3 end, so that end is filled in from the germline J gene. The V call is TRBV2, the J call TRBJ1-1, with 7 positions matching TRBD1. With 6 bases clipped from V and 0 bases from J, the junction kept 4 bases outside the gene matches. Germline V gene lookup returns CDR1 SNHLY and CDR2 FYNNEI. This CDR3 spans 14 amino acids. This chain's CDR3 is CASRTGDMNTEAFF. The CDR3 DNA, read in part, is TGTGCCAGCAGAACAGGGGACATGAACACTGAA.

This CDR3 reads CAWSVGSGSGDTQYF. Incomplete CDR3 DNA: TGTGCCTGGAGTGTAGGTAGCGGGAGTGGGGATACG. This sequence joins TRBV30 and TRBJ2-3, with 9 bases lining up with TRBD2. The CDR3 end falls 3 residues outside the read, so it is completed with the germline J gene. V lost 0 bases, J lost 6 bases, and 7 bases stayed unmatched. Germline V gives CDR1 GTSNPN, CDR2 SVGIG (reference sequence). The CDR3 sequence is 15 residues long.

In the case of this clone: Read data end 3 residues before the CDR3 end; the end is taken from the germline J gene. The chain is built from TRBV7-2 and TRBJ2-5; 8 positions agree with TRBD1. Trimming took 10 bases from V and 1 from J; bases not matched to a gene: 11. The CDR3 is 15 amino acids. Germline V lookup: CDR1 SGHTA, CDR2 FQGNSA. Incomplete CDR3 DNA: TGTGCCACCACCCCATCGACAGGGGCCCAAGAGACC. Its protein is CATTPSTGAQET. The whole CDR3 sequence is CATTPSTGAQETQYF.

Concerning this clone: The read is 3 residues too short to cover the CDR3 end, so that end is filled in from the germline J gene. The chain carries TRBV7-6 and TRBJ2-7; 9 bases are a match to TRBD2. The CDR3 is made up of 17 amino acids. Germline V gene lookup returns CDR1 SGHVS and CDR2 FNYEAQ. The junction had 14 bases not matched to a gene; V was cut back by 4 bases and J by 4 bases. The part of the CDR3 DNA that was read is TGTGCCAGCAGCTCTAGCCCGCCGGGACTAGCAGGATACGAG. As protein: CASSSSPPGLAGYE. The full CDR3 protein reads CASSSSPPGLAGYEQYF.

The sequenced part of the CDR3 DNA is TGTGCCAGCAGCTTGTGGGTAGGGCCCGGGGAG. It encodes CASSLWVGPGE. The complete CDR3 sequence is CASSLWVGPGELFF. The chain recombines TRBV5-6 with TRBJ2-2, with D unclear. Read coverage stops 3 residues before the CDR3 terminus; the germline J gene supplies the remainder. The CDR3 totals 14 residues. Per germline, CDR1 SGHDT and CDR2 YYEEEE. V lost 1 base, J lost 6 bases, and 10 bases lay in between.

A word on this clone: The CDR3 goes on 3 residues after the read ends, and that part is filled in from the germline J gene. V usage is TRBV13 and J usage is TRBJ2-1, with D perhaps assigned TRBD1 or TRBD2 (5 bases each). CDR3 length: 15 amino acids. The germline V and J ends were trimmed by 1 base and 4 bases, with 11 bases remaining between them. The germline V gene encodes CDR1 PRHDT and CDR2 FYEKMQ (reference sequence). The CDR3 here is CASSLVEGSYNEQFF. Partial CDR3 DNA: TGTGCCAGCAGCTTAGTTGAGGGGTCATACAATGAG.

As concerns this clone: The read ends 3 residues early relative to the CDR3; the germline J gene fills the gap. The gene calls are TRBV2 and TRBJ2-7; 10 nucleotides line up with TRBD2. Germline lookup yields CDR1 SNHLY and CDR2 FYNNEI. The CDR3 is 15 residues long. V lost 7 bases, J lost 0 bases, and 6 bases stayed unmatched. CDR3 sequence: CASNDSGRRSYEQYF. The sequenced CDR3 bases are TGTGCCAGCAATGATAGCGGGAGGCGCTCCTACGAG. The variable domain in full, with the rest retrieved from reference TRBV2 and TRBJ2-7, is EPEVTQTPSHQVTQMGQEVILRCVPISNHLYFYWYRQILGQKVEFLVSFYNNEISEKSEIFDDQFSVERPDGSNFTLKIRSTKLEDSAMYFCASNDSGRRSYEQYFGPGTRLTVT.

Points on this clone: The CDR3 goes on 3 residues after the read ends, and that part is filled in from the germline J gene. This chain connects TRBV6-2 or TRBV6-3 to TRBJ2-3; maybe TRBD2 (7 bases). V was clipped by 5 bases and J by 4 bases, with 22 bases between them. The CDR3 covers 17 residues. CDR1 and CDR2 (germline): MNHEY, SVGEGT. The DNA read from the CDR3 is TGTGCCAGCAGTAGGGAGAGGGGGGGCGCTCCCCCAGATACG. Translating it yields CASSRERGGAPPDT. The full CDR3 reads CASSRERGGAPPDTQYF.

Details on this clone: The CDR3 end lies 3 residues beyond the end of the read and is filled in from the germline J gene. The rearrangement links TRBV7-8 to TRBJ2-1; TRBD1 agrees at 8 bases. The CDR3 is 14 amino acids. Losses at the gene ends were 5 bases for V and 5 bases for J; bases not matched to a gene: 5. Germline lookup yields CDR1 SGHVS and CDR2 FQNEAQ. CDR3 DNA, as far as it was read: TGTGCCAGCAGCCCGGGGACAGGTGACAATGAG. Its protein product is CASSPGTGDNE. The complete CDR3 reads CASSPGTGDNEQFF. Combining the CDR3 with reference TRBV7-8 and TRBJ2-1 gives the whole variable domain GAGVSQSPRYKVAKRGQDVALRCDPISGHVSLFWYQQALGQGPEFLTYFQNEAQLDKSGLPSDRFFAERPEGSVSTLKIQRTQQEDSAVYLCASSPGTGDNEQFFGPGTRLTVL.

The CDR3 loop is CASSTWTQGEETQYF. The sequenced part of the CDR3 DNA is TGTGCCAGCAGCACCTGGACACAAGGGGAAGAGACC. The V call is TRBV7-6, the J call TRBJ2-5, with D possibly being TRBD1 (5 bases). Read data end 3 residues before the CDR3 end; the end is taken from the germline J gene. V lost 5 bases and J 3 bases, leaving 16 bases between the germline ends. The germline V gene has CDR1 SGHVS and CDR2 FNYEAQ. This CDR3 has 15 residues.

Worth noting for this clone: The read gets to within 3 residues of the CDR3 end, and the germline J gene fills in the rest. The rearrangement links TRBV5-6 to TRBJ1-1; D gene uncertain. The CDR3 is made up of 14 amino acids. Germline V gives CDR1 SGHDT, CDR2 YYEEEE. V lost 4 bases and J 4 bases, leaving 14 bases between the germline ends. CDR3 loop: CASSPPQRITEAFF. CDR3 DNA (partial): TGTGCCAGCAGCCCGCCACAGAGAATCACTGAA.

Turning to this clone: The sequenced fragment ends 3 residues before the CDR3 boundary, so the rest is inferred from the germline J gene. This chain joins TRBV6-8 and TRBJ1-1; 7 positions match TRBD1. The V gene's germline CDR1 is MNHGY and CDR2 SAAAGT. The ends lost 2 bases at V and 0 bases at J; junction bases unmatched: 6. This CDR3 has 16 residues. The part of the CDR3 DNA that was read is TGTGCCAGCAGTTACCCATTGACAGGGATGAACACTGAA. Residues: CASSYPLTGMNTE. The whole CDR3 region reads CASSYPLTGMNTEAFF.

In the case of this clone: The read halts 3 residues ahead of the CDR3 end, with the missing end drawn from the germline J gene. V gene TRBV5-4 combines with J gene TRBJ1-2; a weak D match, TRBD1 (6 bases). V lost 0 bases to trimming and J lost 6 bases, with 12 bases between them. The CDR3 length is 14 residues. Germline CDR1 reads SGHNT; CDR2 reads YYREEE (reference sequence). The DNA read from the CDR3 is TGTGCCAGCAGCTTGGTTGGGGGGGCGGATGGC. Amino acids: CASSLVGGADG. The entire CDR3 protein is CASSLVGGADGYTF.

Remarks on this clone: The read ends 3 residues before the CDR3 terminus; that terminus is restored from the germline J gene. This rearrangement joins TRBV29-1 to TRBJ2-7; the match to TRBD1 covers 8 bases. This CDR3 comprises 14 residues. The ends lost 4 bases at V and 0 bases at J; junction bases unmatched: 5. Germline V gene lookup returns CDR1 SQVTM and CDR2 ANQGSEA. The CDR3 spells CSVVPGGSSYEQYF. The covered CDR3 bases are TGCAGCGTTGTGCCAGGGGGCAGCTCCTACGAG.

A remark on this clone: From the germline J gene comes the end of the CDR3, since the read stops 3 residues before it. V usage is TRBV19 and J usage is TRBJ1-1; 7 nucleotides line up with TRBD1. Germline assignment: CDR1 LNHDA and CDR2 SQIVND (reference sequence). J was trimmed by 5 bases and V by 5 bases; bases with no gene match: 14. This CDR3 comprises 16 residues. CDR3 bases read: TGTGCCAGTAGTGTGGGGGTTTTGGACAGGACAACTGAA. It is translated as CASSVGVLDRTTE. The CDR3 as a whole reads CASSVGVLDRTTEAFF.

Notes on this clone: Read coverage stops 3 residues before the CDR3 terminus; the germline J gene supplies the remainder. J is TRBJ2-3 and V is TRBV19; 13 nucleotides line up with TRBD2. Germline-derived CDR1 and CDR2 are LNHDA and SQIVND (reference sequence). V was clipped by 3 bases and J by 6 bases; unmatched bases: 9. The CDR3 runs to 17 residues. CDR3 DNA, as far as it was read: TGTGCCAGTAGTATGAGTTGGACTAGCGGGAGTCTGGATACG. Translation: CASSMSWTSGSLDT. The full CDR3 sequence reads CASSMSWTSGSLDTQYF.

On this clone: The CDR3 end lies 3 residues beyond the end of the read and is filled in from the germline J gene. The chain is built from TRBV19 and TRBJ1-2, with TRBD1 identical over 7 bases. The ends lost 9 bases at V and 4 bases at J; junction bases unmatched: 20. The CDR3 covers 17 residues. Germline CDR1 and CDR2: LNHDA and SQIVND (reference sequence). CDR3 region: CASLGQLGGINVYGYTF. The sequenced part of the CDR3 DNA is TGTGCCAGCCTGGGACAGCTTGGGGGGATTAATGTCTATGGC.

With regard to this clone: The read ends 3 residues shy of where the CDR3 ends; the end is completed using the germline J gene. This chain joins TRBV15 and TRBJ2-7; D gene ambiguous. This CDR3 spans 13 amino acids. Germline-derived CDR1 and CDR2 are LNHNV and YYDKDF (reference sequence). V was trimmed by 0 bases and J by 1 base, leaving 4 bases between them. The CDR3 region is CATSRDSSYEQYF. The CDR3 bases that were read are TGTGCCACCAGCAGAGATTCTTCCTACGAG.

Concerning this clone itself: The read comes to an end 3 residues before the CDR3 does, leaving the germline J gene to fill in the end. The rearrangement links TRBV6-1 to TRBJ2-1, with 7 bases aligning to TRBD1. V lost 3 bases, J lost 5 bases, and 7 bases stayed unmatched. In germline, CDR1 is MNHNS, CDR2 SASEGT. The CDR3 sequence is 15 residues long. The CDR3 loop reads CASSENRGRDNEQFF. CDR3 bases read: TGTGCCAGCAGTGAGAACAGGGGTCGCGACAATGAG.

The CDR3 reads CATWGGSNQPQHF. The CDR3 DNA, read in part, is TGTGCCACTTGGGGGGGTAGCAATCAGCCC. The rearrangement uses TRBV19 and TRBJ1-5, with D possibly being TRBD1 (5 bases). The DNA ends 3 residues before the CDR3 does, and the rest of the CDR3 is filled in from the germline J gene. V was shortened by 10 bases and J by 0 bases, with 10 bases between the two germline ends. CDR3 length: 13 amino acids. The germline V gene has CDR1 LNHDA and CDR2 SQIVND (reference sequence).

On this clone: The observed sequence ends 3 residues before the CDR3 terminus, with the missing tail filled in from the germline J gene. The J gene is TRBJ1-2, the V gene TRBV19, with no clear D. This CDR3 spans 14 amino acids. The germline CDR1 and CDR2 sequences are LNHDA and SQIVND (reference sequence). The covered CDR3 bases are TGTGCCAGTAGTATGAGTGGTGGCAGCGGCGAC. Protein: CASSMSGGSGD. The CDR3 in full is CASSMSGGSGDYTF.

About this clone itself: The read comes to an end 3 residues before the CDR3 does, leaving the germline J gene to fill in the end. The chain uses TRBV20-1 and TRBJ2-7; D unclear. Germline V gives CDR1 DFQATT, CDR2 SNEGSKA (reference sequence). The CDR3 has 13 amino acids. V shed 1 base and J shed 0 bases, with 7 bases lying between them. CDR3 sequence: CSARGHGSYEQYF. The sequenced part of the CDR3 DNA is TGCAGTGCTAGAGGACACGGCTCCTACGAG.

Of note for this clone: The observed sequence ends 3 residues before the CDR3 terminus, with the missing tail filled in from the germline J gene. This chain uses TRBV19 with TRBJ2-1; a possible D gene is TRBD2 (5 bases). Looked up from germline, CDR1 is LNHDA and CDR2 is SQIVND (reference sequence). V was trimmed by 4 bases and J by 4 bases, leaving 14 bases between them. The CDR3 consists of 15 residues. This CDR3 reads CASSRGSLGYNEQFF. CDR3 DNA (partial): TGTGCCAGTAGTAGAGGGTCCCTTGGGTACAATGAG.

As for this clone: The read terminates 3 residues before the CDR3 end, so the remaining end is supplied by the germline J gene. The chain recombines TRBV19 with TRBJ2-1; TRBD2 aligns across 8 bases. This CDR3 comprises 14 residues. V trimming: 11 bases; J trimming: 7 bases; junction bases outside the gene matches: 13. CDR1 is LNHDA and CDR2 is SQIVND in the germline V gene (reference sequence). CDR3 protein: CAVLNSGGGNEQFF. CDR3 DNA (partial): TGTGCCGTACTGAACTCCGGCGGGGGGAATGAG.

CDR3 sequence reads: CASSLVGAADEAFF. The CDR3 DNA, read in part, is TGTGCCAGCAGCTTAGTTGGGGCAGCAGATGAA. The chain combines TRBV7-8 with TRBJ1-1, with D possibly matching TRBD1 (5 bases). The CDR3 end falls 3 residues outside the read, so it is completed with the germline J gene. Between the trimmed V and J ends, which lost 1 base and 7 bases, there was a span of 13 bases. The CDR3 runs 14 residues. In germline, CDR1 is SGHVS, CDR2 FQNEAQ.

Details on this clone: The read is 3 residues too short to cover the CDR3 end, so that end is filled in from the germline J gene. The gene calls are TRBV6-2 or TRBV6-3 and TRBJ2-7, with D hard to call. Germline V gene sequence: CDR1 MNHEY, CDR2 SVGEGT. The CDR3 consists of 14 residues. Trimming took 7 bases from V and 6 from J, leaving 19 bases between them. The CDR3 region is CASIADILLGEQYF. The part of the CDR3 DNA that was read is TGTGCCAGCATCGCAGACATACTCCTGGGCGAG.

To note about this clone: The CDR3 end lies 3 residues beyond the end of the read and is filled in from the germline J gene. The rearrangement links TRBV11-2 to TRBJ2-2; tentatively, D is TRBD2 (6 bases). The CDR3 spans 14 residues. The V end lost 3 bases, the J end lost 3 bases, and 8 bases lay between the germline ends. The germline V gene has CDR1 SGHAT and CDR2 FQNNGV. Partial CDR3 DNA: TGTGCCAGCAGCTTTGGGACTTACACCGGGGAG. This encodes CASSFGTYTGE. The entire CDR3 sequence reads CASSFGTYTGELFF. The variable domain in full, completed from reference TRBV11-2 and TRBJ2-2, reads EAGVAQSPRYKIIEKRQSVAFWCNPISGHATLYWYQQILGQGPKLLIQFQNNGVVDDSQLPKDRFSAERLKGVDSTLKIQPAKLEDSAVYLCASSFGTYTGELFFGEGSRLTVL.

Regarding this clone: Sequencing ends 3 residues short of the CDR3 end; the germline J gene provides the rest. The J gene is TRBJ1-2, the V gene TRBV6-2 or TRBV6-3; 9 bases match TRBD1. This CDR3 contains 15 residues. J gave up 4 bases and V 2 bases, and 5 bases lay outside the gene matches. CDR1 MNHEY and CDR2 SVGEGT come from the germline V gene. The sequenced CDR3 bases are TGTGCCAGCAGTTACGCCACAGGGGGCGGCTATGGC. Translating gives CASSYATGGGYG. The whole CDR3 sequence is CASSYATGGGYGYTF.

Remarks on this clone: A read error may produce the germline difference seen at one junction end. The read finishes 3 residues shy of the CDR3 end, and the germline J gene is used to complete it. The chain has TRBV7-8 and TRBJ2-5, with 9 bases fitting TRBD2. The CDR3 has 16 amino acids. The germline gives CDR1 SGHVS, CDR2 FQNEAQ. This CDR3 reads CASTLGIAGVGETQYF. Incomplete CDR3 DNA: TGTGCCAGCACCTTAGGGATAGCGGGGGTAGGAGAGACC.